This T cell receptor beta chain is from a study of early T cells in non-severe SARS-CoV-2 infection. Notes on the study in general: Lookups in VDJdb leaned toward anti-spike CD8 responses and missed private and CD4 specificities.

Trimming cost V 3 bases and J 7 bases; bases outside gene matches: 7. The CDR3 loop spans 14 amino acids. The germline CDR1 and CDR2 sequences are SGHVS and FQNEAQ. This clonotype has ten or more counts. The antigen remains undetermined. One entry per CDR3 protein, called by TCRdb with MiXCR from the 5' RACE reads. The repertoire has around 98,000 distinct CDR3 sequences, about 11% of them found once; the top ten carry approximately 5.4%. The TCR originated in an adult who was a healthcare worker with PCR-confirmed SARS-CoV-2 infection or an uninfected control (not recorded which). The chain recombines TRBV7-8 with TRBJ2-7, with 9 bases identical to TRBD1. Sequences were obtained from whole blood. This chain's CDR3 is CASSFGTGPWEQYF. Here the CDR3 DNA reads TGTGCCAGCAGCTTCGGGACAGGGCCATGGGAGCAGTACTTC.